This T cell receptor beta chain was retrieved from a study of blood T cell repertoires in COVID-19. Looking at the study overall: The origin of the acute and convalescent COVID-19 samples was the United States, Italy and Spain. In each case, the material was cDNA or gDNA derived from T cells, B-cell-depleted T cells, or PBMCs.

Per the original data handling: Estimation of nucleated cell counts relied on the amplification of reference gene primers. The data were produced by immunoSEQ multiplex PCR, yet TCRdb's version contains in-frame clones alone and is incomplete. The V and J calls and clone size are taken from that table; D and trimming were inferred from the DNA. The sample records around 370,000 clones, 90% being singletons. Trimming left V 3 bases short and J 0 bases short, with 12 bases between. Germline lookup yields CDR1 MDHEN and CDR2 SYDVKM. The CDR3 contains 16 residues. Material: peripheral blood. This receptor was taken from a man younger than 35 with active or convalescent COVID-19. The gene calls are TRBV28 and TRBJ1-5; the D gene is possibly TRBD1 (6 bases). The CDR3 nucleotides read TGTGCCAGCAGTTTCCGCCGAGGGGGTAGCAATCAGCCCCAGCATTTT. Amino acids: CASSFRRGGSNQPQHF.